This T cell receptor (beta chain) was recorded in a study of Graves' ophthalmopathy and Graves' hyperthyroidism (dated by TCRdb to 2016 to 2019). About the investigation overall: A patient counted as having stable hyperthyroidism if there was no progression to ophthalmopathy within 18 months of follow-up. Once sampling was done, hyperthyroidism patients were given methimazole at a starting dose of 30 mg daily, while ophthalmopathy patients were given high-dose intravenous methylprednisolone. To explore V-J signatures distinguishing ophthalmopathy from hyperthyroidism, a discovery set of around 97 patients (around 42 ophthalmopathy, roughly 60 stable hyperthyroidism) was enrolled. To tell Graves' ophthalmopathy apart from Graves' hyperthyroidism, and to predict which patients would progress to ophthalmopathy, the study relied on TCR beta repertoire signatures. An independent validation cohort was composed of some 19 hyperthyroidism patients and 17 patients who later progressed from hyperthyroidism to ophthalmopathy. In roughly six hyperthyroidism patients, T-cell repertoires of thyroid tissue and blood were compared. In total, approximately 130 blood samples were TCR-sequenced: 40 to 45 ophthalmopathy, over 70 hyperthyroidism and roughly 17 hyperthyroidism-to-ophthalmopathy patients.

This clonotype was recorded many times. Its antigen is currently not known. Per-base qualities were not stored, and no clone one base away is much larger. V is reduced by 1 base and J by 11 bases, leaving a spacing of 8 bases between them. CDR1 is given as SNHLY and CDR2 as FYNNEI, both from the germline V gene. The CDR3 sequence holds 11 residues, the cysteine and phenylalanine included. Only the CDR3 portion is preserved as DNA: 33 bases, with reading frame beginning at the first base. Hyperthyroidism patients were newly diagnosed, were aged 18 to 65 years, and had a disease duration under 2 months. Patients with other autoimmune diseases, uncontrolled infections, pregnancy or lactation were excluded from the study. Clinical symptoms, serum thyroxine, TRAb, thyroid ultrasound and orbital computed tomography formed the basis of the diagnosis. Trizol reagent was used to extract the total RNA, and its quality was then checked on an Agilent 2100 Bioanalyzer.

TCR beta CDR3 regions were amplified from RNA transcripts for repertoire sequencing. The first round of RT-PCR was done with HTBI primers and the Qiagen OneStep RT-PCR kit, and was followed by a second round of multiplex PCR, then size selection and purification. The libraries underwent paired-end sequencing with 100 bp reads on an Illumina HiSeq2000. The published analysis was carried out like this. Reads were processed with SOAPnuke, discarding reads with adapters, uncalled bases, mean Phred below 15, or no exact constant-primer or identifier match. High-quality paired reads were merged with COPE v1.2.5. Each unique nucleotide sequence was defined as a clonotype, and clonotypes were aligned to IMGT TRB V, D and J references with MiTCR v1.1. Analysis was restricted to V-J combinations with a frequency above 0.0001, which covered 99.2% of repertoires. A TCR clonal expansion and chaos score per V-J combination was defined as the ratio of F50 clonal expansion to chaos observed in the TCRdist matrix. Welch's t-statistics and random forest were used to reduce the features to 10 to 15 V-J combinations, which were then used as input to a naive Bayes classifier. Thyroid-blood repertoire similarity was quantified with the Morisita-Horn index. TCRdb redid the processing of the public reads, applying fastp at Q25 and MiXCR, and retained in-frame beta chains. Identical CDR3 proteins give one entry, which carries the most common genes and DNA. V and J calls and clone size were set by TCRdb, not the authors. The sample data list 500,000 to 600,000 distinct CDR3 sequences, and 35% to 45% of these were observed just once. The ten largest clones take up 4% to 5% of the sample.

The investigation overall reported the following: No statistical method was used to set the sample size in advance, and the investigators knew which group each participant was assigned to. In validation, the model predicted ophthalmopathy progression with about 70% sensitivity and 72.22% specificity; some 13 predicted patients were CT-confirmed with GO in a median of approximately six months. Among expanded thyroid clonotypes with frequency above 0.001, most also showed up in blood, which suggests that blood repertoires may reflect the thyroid immune response. The 13-signature model separated ophthalmopathy from stable hyperthyroidism with approximately 90% sensitivity and approximately 83% specificity in cross-validation, and 80%/75% in the test set.

The chain is assembled from TRBV2 and TRBJ1-1; the D gene cannot be resolved reliably. This TCR derives from an adult man with Graves' hyperthyroidism. The source material was peripheral blood or thyroid tissue (not recorded which). The CDR3 corresponds to CASSEEGLAFF. The DNA sequence reads TGTGCCAGCAGTGAAGAGGGCCTGGCTTTCTTT.